Sequencing of this T cell receptor beta chain was carried out in a study of cytomegalovirus exposure and HLA in healthy donors. The overall study: In a previous analysis, 110 million or so unique TCR beta sequences were found from 170 million or so T cells.

The study's findings and limits: Several V segments, TRBV6-2 and TRBV6-3 among them, could not be told apart and were dropped. Earlier results showed most TCR beta V segments being productive about 87% or about 30% of the time. Among TCR sequences, most were rare, though some public TCRs appeared in many donors.

This CDR3 region has 15 residues. Looked up from germline, CDR1 is MNHNY and CDR2 is SVGAGI (reference sequence). V was clipped by 5 bases and J by 3 bases, with 13 bases between them. The study ran its PCR with 60 Vbeta and 13 Jbeta primers. Libraries were prepared by immunoSEQ multiplex PCR; TCRdb keeps only in-frame clonotypes and omits some of them. Of 140,000 to 150,000 clones in the sample, 60% to 85% were seen once. On this clone: The antigen remains undetermined.

The rearrangement uses TRBV6-6 and TRBJ2-2, with D tentatively TRBD1 (6 bases). This clonotype originated in a man aged 25 to 45 in good health and CMV-seronegative. Sequencing was performed on PBMCs. CDR3 residues: CASSNRVSDTGELFF. The CDR3 coding sequence is TGTGCCAGCAGTAACAGGGTATCCGACACCGGGGAGCTGTTTTTT.